This T cell receptor (beta chain) was profiled in a study of T cell changes during pregnancy in multiple sclerosis. V was shortened by 0 bases and J by 3 bases, with 7 bases between the two germline ends. CDR3 length: 14 residues. CDR1 is SGHRS and CDR2 is YFSETQ in the germline V gene. Clones were sequenced by immunoSEQ multiplex PCR, and TCRdb holds only the in-frame ones, with some missing. The sample consists of roughly 74,000 clones, approximately 91% of them appearing once. The source of this sequence is a female donor with multiple sclerosis, enrolled in a pregnancy study. The rearrangement joins TRBV5-1 to TRBJ1-3; possible D gene TRBD1, 5 bases. Here the sequenced sample was peripheral blood, taken before pregnancy. CDR3 region: CASSLAGYGNTIYF. DNA of the CDR3: TGCGCCAGCAGCTTGGCAGGGTATGGAAACACCATATATTTT.